These T cell receptor beta chains were read from a single sample in a study of cytomegalovirus exposure and HLA in healthy donors. This table comes from immunoSEQ multiplex PCR, and its TCRdb copy is limited to in-frame clones, with some not included. Among some 150,000 clones, about four fifths were seen once, and the ten largest hold around 4.1%. Sequencing was carried out using PBMCs. The source of these receptors is a man aged 40-50 years in good health and CMV-seropositive. Each CDR3 is given without its conserved first and last residue. Fields, in order: V gene, J gene, CDR3 protein.

V: TRBV5-1
J: TRBJ2-3
CDR3: ASSLADTQY

V: TRBV4-2
J: TRBJ2-7
CDR3: ASSPAGGDYEQY

V: TRBV7-9
J: TRBJ2-6
CDR3: ASSERDVGPYSGANVLT

V: TRBV29-1
J: TRBJ1-1
CDR3: SVVARQTEAF

V: TRBV10-3
J: TRBJ1-6
CDR3: ATQDSRDSPLH

V: TRBV7-9
J: TRBJ2-3
CDR3: ASTRYGEISTDTQY

V: TRBV7-6
J: TRBJ2-7
CDR3: ASSPRWGETYEQY

V: TRBV11-2
J: TRBJ1-1
CDR3: ASSLVEREFEAF

V: TRBV29-1
J: TRBJ1-3
CDR3: SVEDLGGLSGNTIY

V: TRBV7-8
J: TRBJ2-7
CDR3: ASSPNRGQY

V: TRBV7-8
J: TRBJ1-5
CDR3: ASSSSYPGHGQPQH

V: TRBV11-2
J: TRBJ2-3
CDR3: ASRGGASGGARDTQY

V: TRBV5-6
J: TRBJ1-4
CDR3: ASKMTGGSEKLF

V: TRBV2
J: TRBJ2-3
CDR3: ASSGQGTDTQY

V: TRBV10-3
J: TRBJ2-7
CDR3: AIKVAGGDEQY

V: TRBV5-1
J: TRBJ1-1
CDR3: ASSFREGIAEAF

V: TRBV29-1
J: TRBJ2-1
CDR3: SVDGLASYNEQF

V: TRBV4-3
J: TRBJ1-2
CDR3: ASSQDQEGFHGYT

V: TRBV6-5
J: TRBJ1-2
CDR3: ASTDSGYGYT

V: TRBV7-3
J: TRBJ2-3
CDR3: ASSLSGGSTDTQY

V: TRBV7-9
J: TRBJ2-1
CDR3: ASSPRGGLTYNEQF

V: TRBV5-6
J: TRBJ2-7
CDR3: ASSWRDSSYEQY

V: TRBV10-3
J: TRBJ2-5
CDR3: AIRRDFLETQY

V: TRBV7-3
J: TRBJ1-1
CDR3: ASSLTHGRSEAF

V: TRBV6-4
J: TRBJ2-3
CDR3: ASSHTGAQDTQY

V: TRBV6-6
J: TRBJ1-1
CDR3: ASTTRGEAF

V: TRBV13
J: TRBJ2-2
CDR3: ASSPLAGGRSNTGELF

V: TRBV29-1
J: TRBJ1-5
CDR3: SVVVGGISQH

V: TRBV19
J: TRBJ1-1
CDR3: ASNGGPFTEAF

V: TRBV19
J: TRBJ2-7
CDR3: ASSIQGSYEQY

V: TRBV4-1
J: TRBJ2-2
CDR3: ASSQRRGVRTGELF

V: TRBV30
J: TRBJ2-1
CDR3: AWRRRYNEQF

V: TRBV4-1
J: TRBJ2-2
CDR3: ASSQFVMGPNTGELF

V: TRBV5-5
J: TRBJ1-5
CDR3: ASSLVGQNNQPQH

V: TRBV6-1
J: TRBJ1-1
CDR3: ASRSVIMNTEAF

V: TRBV7-6
J: TRBJ2-3
CDR3: ASSLVSGGTQY

V: TRBV6-1
J: TRBJ2-5
CDR3: ASSDRLAGRETQY

V: TRBV15
J: TRBJ2-1
CDR3: ATSRAELGNNEQF

V: TRBV7-8
J: TRBJ2-1
CDR3: ASSLDGLLSSYNEQF

V: TRBV5-1
J: TRBJ2-7
CDR3: ASTPQLAGSYYEQY

V: TRBV2
J: TRBJ2-1
CDR3: ASSSTGDEQF

V: TRBV18
J: TRBJ2-1
CDR3: ASSPEFGLAGGDEQF

V: TRBV7-9
J: TRBJ1-1
CDR3: ASSLDKGPLSEAF

V: TRBV2
J: TRBJ1-5
CDR3: ASSETPYSNQPQH

V: TRBV5-4
J: TRBJ2-7
CDR3: ASSTRTGSPYEQY

V: TRBV19
J: TRBJ2-1
CDR3: ASSDPTRNNEQF

V: TRBV7-9
J: TRBJ1-5
CDR3: ASSLAGTVSNQPQH

V: TRBV6-6
J: TRBJ1-2
CDR3: ASSSGQAILGYT

V: TRBV19
J: TRBJ1-5
CDR3: ASSAPGTGLNQPQH

V: TRBV7-9
J: TRBJ2-2
CDR3: ASSSGTSGRAGELF

V: TRBV11-3
J: TRBJ2-7
CDR3: ASSLTGFFSYEQY

V: TRBV5-1
J: -
CDR3: ASSPGRGSYEQY